The rows below give T cell receptor beta chains drawn from one sample of a study of blood T cell repertoires in COVID-19. The method was immunoSEQ multiplex PCR; TCRdb's version includes in-frame clones alone and lacks a portion of them. The table has under 150,000 clones, 80% to 90% seen once. What was sequenced was PBMCs or T cells enriched from blood (not recorded which). These receptors were taken from a woman in her 50s who had recovered from COVID-19. Both conserved end residues are part of each CDR3. Each record gives: D gene, V gene, J gene, clone size, CDR3 DNA, CDR3 protein. D genes are given only for firm matches. Some rows have no size entry. The others give once, few or many, or a class for an expanded clone.

-	TRBV7-9	TRBJ1-1	-	TGTGCCAGCAGCTTAAGGGAGGCCACTGAAGCTTTCTTT	CASSLREATEAFF
TRBD1	TRBV10-3	TRBJ1-1	few	TGTGCCATCAGAAGTTCAGGGGGCCTGAACACTGAAGCTTTCTTT	CAIRSSGGLNTEAFF
TRBD1	TRBV5-1	TRBJ2-7	-	TGCGCCAGCAGCCCGATGGACAGGCCAGCCTACGAGCAGTACTTC	CASSPMDRPAYEQYF
-	TRBV19	TRBJ1-1	-	TGTGCCAGTAGTACGGGAGTCGCTGAAGCTTTCTTT	CASSTGVAEAFF
-	TRBV19	TRBJ1-2	-	TGTGCCAGTAGTATAGACCAACCAAGCGGAGGCTACACCTTC	CASSIDQPSGGYTF
-	TRBV11-3	TRBJ2-1	few	TGTGCCAGCAATAATGGACAGCTAAGAGAGCAGTTCTTC	CASNNGQLREQFF
TRBD1	TRBV9	TRBJ2-5	-	TGTGCCAGCAGCCCGAGTACAGGGGATGGAGAGACCCAGTACTTC	CASSPSTGDGETQYF
-	TRBV6-5	TRBJ1-2	-	TGTGCCAGCAGTCCGATGGGGCTAATTTGGGGCTACACCTTC	CASSPMGLIWGYTF
TRBD1	TRBV7-9	TRBJ1-2	-	TGTGCCAGCAGCTTAGCCAGGGGGGACTATGGCTACACCTTC	CASSLARGDYGYTF
-	TRBV6-5	TRBJ2-3	-	TGTGCCAGCAGCCGGGGGGCCCTGAGCACAGATACGCAGTATTTT	CASSRGALSTDTQYF
TRBD2	TRBV19	TRBJ2-4	-	TGTGCCAGTAGTACTCCTAGCGGGGGAGCCAAAAACATTCAGTACTTC	CASSTPSGGAKNIQYF
-	TRBV6-6	TRBJ2-5	-	TGTGCCAGCAGCCGGGATTGGGAGACCCAGTACTTC	CASSRDWETQYF
TRBD1	TRBV3-1/TRBV3-2	TRBJ1-5	-	TGTGCCAGCAGCACCGACGACAGGGGTCTCCATTTT	CASSTDDRGLHF
-	TRBV25-1	TRBJ2-1	-	TGTGCCAGCAGTGGACGACTACATTCCTACAATGAGCAGTTCTTC	CASSGRLHSYNEQFF
TRBD1	TRBV10-3	TRBJ2-7	-	TGTGCCATCGGTGGACAGGGGTTTCACGAGCAGTACTTC	CAIGGQGFHEQYF
-	TRBV19	TRBJ1-3	-	TGTGCCAGTAGGCCAGGTCCGGCGGGAAACACCATATATTTT	CASRPGPAGNTIYF
TRBD1	TRBV10-1	TRBJ1-1	-	TGCGCCAGCAGACTGGGACAGTTCACTGAAGCTTTCTTT	CASRLGQFTEAFF
TRBD1	TRBV13	TRBJ2-1	-	TGTGCCAGCAGCTTAGCAGGGGGCGGTTCCAATGAGCAGTTCTTC	CASSLAGGGSNEQFF
-	TRBV4-3	TRBJ1-1	-	TGCGCCAGCAGCCCTGGGGAGTTTAACACTGAAGCTTTCTTT	CASSPGEFNTEAFF
TRBD1	TRBV19	TRBJ1-6	-	TGTGCCAGTAGTATTTTACAGGGGCGTAATTCACCCCTCCACTTT	CASSILQGRNSPLHF
TRBD1	TRBV10-2	TRBJ1-4	-	TGCGCCAGCAGTGTTTTTCCCACAGGGGCTGCTAATGAAAAACTGTTTTTT	CASSVFPTGAANEKLFF
-	TRBV5-1	TRBJ1-6	-	TGCGCCAGCAGCTTGGCCGGGTCATTGAATTCACCCCTCCACTTT	CASSLAGSLNSPLHF
TRBD1	TRBV29-1	TRBJ2-3	-	TGCAGCGTGGGACAGGGGGGAACAGATACGCAGTATTTT	CSVGQGGTDTQYF
-	TRBV29-1	TRBJ1-1	few	TGCAGCGTTGATTCCGGGGAGGTCTCTGAAGCTTTCTTT	CSVDSGEVSEAFF
-	TRBV4-3	TRBJ2-3	-	TGCGCCAGCAGCCAAACGGGGGGCCCAGATACGCAGTATTTT	CASSQTGGPDTQYF
TRBD1	TRBV4-3	TRBJ1-2	-	TGCGCCAGCAGCCAGACTCAGGGGGCCTTAAGCTATGGCTACACCTTC	CASSQTQGALSYGYTF
TRBD1	TRBV2	TRBJ2-6	-	TGTGCCAGCAGCCCGACAGGGCCGAGCTCTGGGGCCAACGTCCTGACTTTC	CASSPTGPSSGANVLTF
-	TRBV6-5	TRBJ1-2	once	TGTGCCAGCAGTATTGGCAGCTATGGCTACACCTTC	CASSIGSYGYTF
TRBD2	TRBV14	TRBJ2-3	-	TGTGCCAGCAGCCCCACCGGGAGGGCTGGGACAGATACGCAGTATTTT	CASSPTGRAGTDTQYF
-	TRBV2	TRBJ2-7	-	TGTGCCATAATTCCGACAGAAAGCTCCTACGAGCAGTACTTC	CAIIPTESSYEQYF
TRBD1	TRBV29-1	TRBJ1-2	-	TGCAGCGTTGGGCCGAGGACAGGGCTCTCTGGCTACACCTTC	CSVGPRTGLSGYTF
-	TRBV19	TRBJ2-7	-	TGTGCCAGTAGCCCCAGGGGGGCATCCTACGAGCAGTACTTC	CASSPRGASYEQYF
-	TRBV7-9	TRBJ2-5	-	TGTGCCAGCAGCTTTGAGGGTTACCAAGAGACCCAGTACTTC	CASSFEGYQETQYF
-	TRBV18	TRBJ2-7	-	TGTGCCAGCTCACCAGGGACACCGTACGAGCAGTACTTC	CASSPGTPYEQYF
-	TRBV6-6	TRBJ1-1	-	TGTGCCAGCAGTCAACAGAGGAACACTGAAGCTTTCTTT	CASSQQRNTEAFF
TRBD2	TRBV12-5	TRBJ2-3	-	TGTGCTAGTGGTTTGGCCCGAGGCGGGGGGCGATCTAGCACAGATACGCAGTATTTT	CASGLARGGGRSSTDTQYF
-	TRBV6-2/TRBV6-3	TRBJ1-5	-	TGTGCCAGCAGTTACTCTGCGACAAAGGTTAGCAATCAGCCCCAGCATTTT	CASSYSATKVSNQPQHF
-	TRBV5-4	TRBJ1-2	few	TGTGCCAGCAGCTTGGACCAGGGGAACTATGGCTACACCTTC	CASSLDQGNYGYTF
-	TRBV18	TRBJ1-2	-	TGTGCCAGCTCACCAACAGGAGTTAACTATGGCTACACCTTC	CASSPTGVNYGYTF
-	TRBV24-1	TRBJ2-2	-	TGTGCCACCAGTCCTAACAGGGGGGGGACCGGGGAGCTGTTTTTT	CATSPNRGGTGELFF
-	TRBV7-9	TRBJ2-5	-	TGTGCCAGCAGCTTAGCCTCCCAAGAGACCCAGTACTTC	CASSLASQETQYF
TRBD2	TRBV5-4	TRBJ2-3	-	TGTGCCAGCAGCTACGGACTAGCGGGGCCCCGGGGCACAGATACGCAGTATTTT	CASSYGLAGPRGTDTQYF
-	TRBV4-3	TRBJ1-2	once	TGCGCCAGCAGCCCCACCGGGGTCCCACACTATGGCTACACCTTC	CASSPTGVPHYGYTF
-	TRBV10-2	TRBJ2-2	once	TGCGCCAGCAGTGTCGAGATCACCGGGGAGCTGTTTTTT	CASSVEITGELFF
-	TRBV21-1	TRBJ1-2	-	TGTGCCAGCAGCAAAGACCTGGTGGGGGGGGTCGGCTACACCTTC	CASSKDLVGGVGYTF
TRBD1	TRBV7-2	TRBJ2-7	-	TGTGCCAGCAGCTTAATTCCAGGGGGCGTTTCCTACGAGCAGTACTTC	CASSLIPGGVSYEQYF
-	TRBV6-1	TRBJ2-2	-	TGTGCCAGCAGTACCCAGGGCGGGGAGCTGTTTTTT	CASSTQGGELFF